Detailed here is one T cell receptor (beta chain). Antigen: not known. This record belongs to a study of shared clonotypes between healthy human individuals. Looking at the study overall: There were three CD4 naive, three CD4 memory, two CD8 naive and one CD8 memory plates per donor.

This CDR3 has 12 amino acids. V was trimmed by 9 bases and J by 4 bases, leaving 10 bases between them. Germline CDR1 reads MNHEY; CDR2 reads SVGAGI. Broader study findings: Sampling was confined to blood; repertoires within tissues likely differ. On the whole, naive subsets had larger estimated richness than memory subsets had.

200 to 250 ng DNA, tens of thousands of T cell genomes, went into each sorted-subset replicate PCR. Method: immunoSEQ multiplex PCR; TCRdb's copy keeps in-frame clones and lacks some. Of around 1.9 million clones in the sample, more than 85% were seen once. CD45RO-negative cells were positively selected for CCR7, leaving out terminally differentiated effector memory CD45RA+ cells. The genes are TRBV6-5 and TRBJ2-1; perhaps TRBD2 as D (6 bases). The receptor comes from a man younger than 35 in good health. Some clones in this sample may be carry-over from other donors' samples. Sequenced: naive CD8+ T cells from PBMCs. CDR3 loop: CARISGYNEQFF. The CDR3 bases are TGTGCCAGAATTAGCGGATACAATGAGCAGTTCTTC.